This TCR beta chain was sequenced in a study of cytomegalovirus exposure and HLA in healthy donors. Study-wide context: Earlier work reported 117 million unique TCR beta sequences from roughly 180 million T cells. Study-wide points: More than 150 TCR beta chains were listed as cytomegalovirus-associated. Reportedly, diagnosis of cytomegalovirus status by the classifier showed high specificity and sensitivity.

The primer mix had 60 Vbeta and 13 Jbeta primers. The data were produced by immunoSEQ multiplex PCR, yet TCRdb's version contains in-frame clones alone and is incomplete. The sample lists 170,000 or so clones; 60% to 85% were seen once. Remarks on this clone: Its matching antigen is unknown.

Germline values: CDR1 SGHAT, CDR2 FQNNGV. CDR3 length equals 15 residues. Trimming removed 3 bases from V and 4 bases from J; junction bases left unmatched: 6. This TCR was recovered from a woman between 50 and 59 years old in good health and CMV-seropositive. J is TRBJ1-1 and V is TRBV11-2; 9 bases are a match to TRBD1. Sequencing was carried out using PBMCs. The CDR3 is CASSFTQGAGTEAFF. CDR3 bases: TGTGCCAGCAGCTTCACACAGGGGGCCGGCACTGAAGCTTTCTTT.